The T cell receptor beta chain described here comes from a study of T cell clonotyping in hematopoietic cell transplantation. Study-level information: Recipients' pretransplant samples followed cytoreduction. Study-wide points: After transplant, recipient diversity fell while pathologically expanded clonotypes grew through day 180.

Trimming removed 4 bases from V and 1 base from J; junction bases left unmatched: 0. This CDR3 has 14 residues. Time point of the sample: recipient sample about 28 days before transplant, after cytoreduction. Clones were read by immunoSEQ multiplex PCR, and TCRdb kept only the in-frame ones, dropping some. The sample has 75,000 to 95,000 clones; about 95% are singletons. As for this clone: Its antigen is not identified.

Sequencing used peripheral blood mononuclear cells, obtained before stem cell transplant. The chain recombines TRBV5-7 with TRBJ1-4; 8 nucleotides align to TRBD1. TRBV5-7 belongs to the ORF category, with a function that is uncertain. This clonotype was obtained from a woman aged 45 to 65 with acute myeloid leukemia. Some clones in this sample may be carry-over from other donors' samples. The CDR3: CASSGQGTNEKLFF. The CDR3 DNA follows: TGTGCCAGCAGCGGACAGGGAACTAATGAAAAACTGTTTTTT.